This passage covers 14 T cell receptor beta chains from one sample sequenced in a study of blood T cell repertoires in COVID-19. The repertoire was sequenced with immunoSEQ multiplex PCR; TCRdb's copy has only in-frame clones and lacks some. The sample lists 350,000 to 450,000 clones, 80% to 95% occurring once. Sequenced sample: PBMCs or T cells enriched from blood (not recorded which). These receptors were collected from a middle-aged woman who had been exposed to COVID-19.

CDR3 nucleotide sequence: TGTGCCAGCAGCCAACGGACAGGGGCGATAGATACGCAGTATTTT. It translates to CASSQRTGAIDTQYF. The V gene is TRBV14, the J gene TRBJ2-3; 9 bases agree with TRBD1. The CDR3 is made up of 15 amino acids. The ends lost 2 bases at V and 5 bases at J; junction bases unmatched: 5. CDR1 is SGHDN, CDR2 FVKESK, per germline.

The chain uses TRBV13 and TRBJ1-6; 7 nucleotides agree with TRBD1. Germline V gene sequence: CDR1 PRHDT, CDR2 FYEKMQ (reference sequence). V dropped 4 bases and J dropped 0; count of bases not matched to a gene: 6. The CDR3 covers 17 residues. Written as DNA, the CDR3 is TGTGCCAGCAGCTCGGGACAGCCAAGCTCCTATAATTCACCCCTCCACTTT. This sequence encodes CASSSGQPSSYNSPLHF.

The rearrangement joins TRBV6-2 or TRBV6-3 to TRBJ2-1, with TRBD2 matching 7 bases. This CDR3 is built from 14 residues. J was trimmed by 9 bases and V by 1 base; bases with no gene match: 6. Germline V lookup: CDR1 MNHEY, CDR2 SVGEGT. In DNA form, the CDR3 reads TGTGCCAGCAGTTACTGGCGGGAGAAGGGTGAGCAGTTCTTC. Encoded protein: CASSYWREKGEQFF.

This clone was detected only a few times. The V call is TRBV19, the J call TRBJ2-4; D remains ambiguous. Trimming left V 7 bases short and J 6 bases short, with 7 bases between. Germline assignment: CDR1 LNHDA and CDR2 SQIVND (reference sequence). This CDR3 has 11 amino acids. The CDR3 DNA follows: TGTGCCAGTATTTTCAGAAACATTCAGTACTTC. Amino acid sequence: CASIFRNIQYF.

The J gene is TRBJ1-5, the V gene TRBV6-5; D remains ambiguous. V lost 5 bases and J 3 bases, leaving 14 bases between the germline ends. The CDR3 is 15 residues long. The germline V gene encodes CDR1 MNHEY and CDR2 SVGAGI. The CDR3, as DNA: TGTGCCAGCAGTCTGAACTACGGGGACAATCAGCCCCAGCATTTT. Translated: CASSLNYGDNQPQHF.

The chain combines TRBV7-2 with TRBJ2-7, with 7 bases aligning to TRBD2. Germline-derived CDR1 and CDR2 are SGHTA and FQGNSA. The CDR3 contains 16 residues. Germline trimming cut 5 bases from V and 3 bases from J; bases unmatched to any gene: 13. This CDR3 is CASSDASGAFLYEQYF. CDR3 DNA: TGTGCCAGCAGCGACGCTAGCGGAGCCTTCCTCTACGAGCAGTACTTC.

The J gene is TRBJ2-5, the V gene TRBV5-1; D might be TRBD1 (6 bases). The V gene lost 2 bases and the J gene lost 6 bases, with 17 bases spanning the gap. The CDR3 extends over 15 amino acids. Germline V lookup: CDR1 SGHRS, CDR2 YFSETQ. CDR3 nucleotides: TGCGCCAGCAGCTTATTACAGGGATCGGGGAAGACCCAGTACTTC. Translating it yields CASSLLQGSGKTQYF.

The chain is built from TRBV7-2 and TRBJ1-3; 7 bases match TRBD1. V shed 0 bases and J 7 bases; nucleotides not matched to a gene: 3. Per the germline V gene, CDR1 is SGHTA and CDR2 is FQGNSA. The CDR3 totals 14 residues. CDR3: CASSLAVGGNTIYF. CDR3 in DNA: TGTGCCAGCAGCTTAGCGGTAGGGGGCAACACCATATATTTT.

This sequence joins TRBV3-1 (or the pseudogene TRBV3-2) and TRBJ2-5; 7 bases fit TRBD1. CDR1 and CDR2 (germline): LGHDT, YNNKEL (reference sequence). This CDR3 is 15 amino acids long. The trim removed 0 bases at V and 2 bases at J, leaving 3 bases unmatched. CDR3 bases: TGTGCCAGCAGCCAAGACGCCAGGGGGCAAGAGACCCAGTACTTC. It codes for CASSQDARGQETQYF.

The V gene is TRBV5-1, the J gene TRBJ2-7, with D perhaps TRBD1 (6 bases). Trimming stripped 4 bases from V and 0 bases from J, with 17 bases between. The V gene's germline CDR1 is SGHRS and CDR2 YFSETQ. The CDR3 runs to 16 residues. This CDR3 reads CASSLIPTGASYEQYF. The CDR3 DNA is TGCGCCAGCAGCCTCATCCCGACAGGAGCCTCCTACGAGCAGTACTTC.

The chain employs TRBV29-1 and TRBJ2-7; D remains unclear. The V and J ends lost 1 base and 3 bases respectively, with 7 bases between them. Germline CDR1 SQVTM, CDR2 ANQGSEA. The CDR3 is made up of 12 amino acids. CDR3 protein: CSVEGQDYEQYF. The CDR3 coding sequence is TGCAGCGTTGAAGGCCAGGACTACGAGCAGTACTTC.

This chain connects TRBV10-3 to TRBJ1-1; 9 positions agree with TRBD1. Germline V lookup: CDR1 ENHRY, CDR2 SYGVKD. The CDR3 loop spans 16 amino acids. V dropped 7 bases and J dropped 6; count of bases not matched to a gene: 15. As DNA, the CDR3 is TGTGCCATCAAGAGGGGGCTGACAGGGGGTTCGTCTGAAGCTTTCTTT. Its translation is CAIKRGLTGGSSEAFF.

This clone appeared a single time. V and J are TRBV6-5 and TRBJ1-1; weak D call: TRBD1 (5 bases). Germline values: CDR1 MNHEY, CDR2 SVGAGI. The CDR3 is made up of 14 amino acids. With 7 bases removed from V and 4 bases from J, the gap between germline ends came to 16 bases. CDR3 sequence reads: CASNDRGGATEAFF. The CDR3 DNA is TGTGCCAGCAACGATAGGGGAGGGGCCACTGAAGCTTTCTTT.

This chain joins TRBV30 and TRBJ1-1, with no clear D. The CDR3 totals 11 residues. CDR1 and CDR2 from the germline V gene are GTSNPN and SVGIG (reference sequence). Deletions cut 2 bases from V and 8 bases from J, with 9 bases between. CDR3 residues: CAWSRGSEAFF. CDR3 nucleotides: TGTGCCTGGAGTAGAGGGTCAGAAGCTTTCTTT.